A selection of T cell receptor beta chains follows, all from one sample in a study of T cell changes during pregnancy in multiple sclerosis. Sequencing was performed with immunoSEQ multiplex PCR; in TCRdb, only in-frame clones are kept and a portion is missing. The repertoire holds 100,000 or so clones, with approximately 94% as singletons. The sequencing here drew on peripheral blood, taken before pregnancy. These receptors were collected from a female donor with multiple sclerosis, enrolled in a pregnancy study. The CDR3 runs from the conserved cysteine through the conserved F or W. The order of the fields is D gene, clone size, V gene, J gene, CDR3 protein, CDR3 DNA. A D gene is named only where the DNA matches it firmly. Expanded clones get a size class; other rows say once, few or many, or leave the size out.

D gene: TRBD2; clone size: NA; V gene: TRBV5-1; J gene: TRBJ2-3; CDR3 protein: CASSLLAGGQDTQYF; CDR3 DNA: TGCGCCAGCAGCTTACTAGCGGGAGGGCAAGATACGCAGTATTTT
D gene: NA; clone size: NA; V gene: TRBV30; J gene: TRBJ1-2; CDR3 protein: CAWSVRQALYGYTF; CDR3 DNA: TGTGCCTGGAGTGTACGGCAGGCTCTCTATGGCTACACCTTC
D gene: TRBD1; clone size: NA; V gene: TRBV28; J gene: TRBJ1-5; CDR3 protein: CASRDRASNQPQHF; CDR3 DNA: TGTGCCAGCAGGGACAGGGCAAGCAATCAGCCCCAGCATTTT
D gene: NA; clone size: NA; V gene: TRBV5-4; J gene: TRBJ2-5; CDR3 protein: CASSPYRGAGGETQYF; CDR3 DNA: TGTGCCAGCAGCCCCTATCGGGGGGCCGGGGGGGAGACCCAGTACTTC
D gene: TRBD2; clone size: NA; V gene: TRBV11-2; J gene: TRBJ2-3; CDR3 protein: CASSLRLAGAADTQYF; CDR3 DNA: TGTGCCAGCAGCCTTCGACTAGCGGGAGCGGCAGATACGCAGTATTTT
D gene: NA; clone size: NA; V gene: TRBV9; J gene: TRBJ2-7; CDR3 protein: CASSVGGGEAPYEQYF; CDR3 DNA: TGTGCCAGCAGCGTAGGTGGCGGGGAGGCCCCCTACGAGCAGTACTTC
D gene: TRBD1; clone size: NA; V gene: TRBV27; J gene: TRBJ2-2; CDR3 protein: CASSWEQGARGGELFF; CDR3 DNA: TGTGCCAGCAGTTGGGAACAGGGGGCGCGGGGCGGGGAGCTGTTTTTT
D gene: NA; clone size: NA; V gene: TRBV28; J gene: TRBJ1-5; CDR3 protein: CASSLVENQPQHF; CDR3 DNA: TGTGCCAGCAGTTTGGTGGAGAATCAGCCCCAGCATTTT
D gene: TRBD2; clone size: NA; V gene: TRBV30; J gene: TRBJ2-3; CDR3 protein: CAWRSKGLAGGTSTDTQYF; CDR3 DNA: TGTGCCTGGAGGTCAAAAGGACTAGCGGGAGGCACTAGCACAGATACGCAGTATTTT
D gene: NA; clone size: few; V gene: TRBV2; J gene: TRBJ1-3; CDR3 protein: CATLSGNTIYF; CDR3 DNA: TGTGCCACCCTTTCTGGAAACACCATATATTTT
D gene: TRBD1; clone size: once; V gene: TRBV19; J gene: TRBJ2-5; CDR3 protein: CASSILGDRGETQYF; CDR3 DNA: TGTGCCAGTAGTATTCTAGGGGACAGAGGAGAGACCCAGTACTTC
D gene: NA; clone size: NA; V gene: TRBV4-1; J gene: TRBJ2-3; CDR3 protein: CASSQDLALGTDTQYF; CDR3 DNA: TGCGCCAGCAGCCAAGATCTAGCGCTCGGCACAGATACGCAGTATTTT
D gene: NA; clone size: NA; V gene: TRBV5-4; J gene: TRBJ2-1; CDR3 protein: CASSLGGGSNNEQFF; CDR3 DNA: TGTGCCAGCAGCTTGGGTGGCGGGTCCAACAATGAGCAGTTCTTC
D gene: NA; clone size: NA; V gene: TRBV28; J gene: TRBJ2-5; CDR3 protein: CASSSSVEETQYF; CDR3 DNA: TGTGCCAGCAGTTCGTCGGTAGAAGAGACCCAGTACTTC
D gene: NA; clone size: NA; V gene: TRBV9; J gene: TRBJ1-2; CDR3 protein: CASSTGGNYGYTF; CDR3 DNA: TGTGCCAGCAGCACGGGGGGTAACTATGGCTACACCTTC
D gene: NA; clone size: NA; V gene: TRBV6-5; J gene: TRBJ1-1; CDR3 protein: CASSYNSGFEAFF; CDR3 DNA: TGTGCCAGCAGTTATAATTCAGGGTTCGAAGCTTTCTTT
D gene: TRBD2; clone size: NA; V gene: TRBV29-1; J gene: TRBJ2-5; CDR3 protein: CSARPRLAGGGGETQYF; CDR3 DNA: TGCAGCGCGAGGCCCAGACTAGCGGGAGGGGGAGGGGAGACCCAGTACTTC
D gene: TRBD1; clone size: NA; V gene: TRBV6-1; J gene: TRBJ1-1; CDR3 protein: CASSEFGDRGGTEAFF; CDR3 DNA: TGTGCCAGCAGTGAATTTGGGGACAGGGGAGGCACTGAAGCTTTCTTT
D gene: NA; clone size: few; V gene: TRBV25-1; J gene: TRBJ1-2; CDR3 protein: CASSEWGDAGGGYTF; CDR3 DNA: TGTGCCAGCAGTGAATGGGGGGACGCGGGCGGAGGCTACACCTTC
D gene: TRBD2; clone size: NA; V gene: TRBV20-1; J gene: TRBJ2-7; CDR3 protein: CSVPTSGALNF; CDR3 DNA: TGCAGTGTCCCGACTAGCGGGGCACTAAACTTC
D gene: TRBD1; clone size: NA; V gene: TRBV28; J gene: TRBJ2-1; CDR3 protein: CASSDRVWNEQFF; CDR3 DNA: TGTGCCAGCAGTGACAGGGTTTGGAATGAGCAGTTCTTC
D gene: NA; clone size: NA; V gene: TRBV9; J gene: TRBJ2-5; CDR3 protein: CASSVAGKETQYF; CDR3 DNA: TGTGCCAGCAGCGTAGCAGGAAAAGAGACCCAGTACTTC
D gene: NA; clone size: NA; V gene: TRBV30; J gene: TRBJ2-7; CDR3 protein: CAWSVQWSEQYF; CDR3 DNA: TGTGCCTGGAGTGTCCAATGGAGCGAGCAGTACTTC
D gene: TRBD2; clone size: NA; V gene: TRBV7-9; J gene: TRBJ2-1; CDR3 protein: CASSRTSGRGDGQFF; CDR3 DNA: TGTGCCAGCAGCCGGACTAGCGGGAGGGGCGATGGGCAGTTCTTC
D gene: TRBD2; clone size: NA; V gene: TRBV6-1; J gene: TRBJ2-7; CDR3 protein: CASWREGLEQYF; CDR3 DNA: TGTGCCTCCTGGCGGGAGGGCCTTGAGCAGTACTTC
D gene: TRBD2; clone size: NA; V gene: TRBV19; J gene: TRBJ2-1; CDR3 protein: CASKRASGREQFF; CDR3 DNA: TGTGCCAGTAAGAGGGCTAGCGGGCGCGAGCAGTTCTTC
D gene: NA; clone size: NA; V gene: TRBV7-9; J gene: TRBJ1-2; CDR3 protein: CASSSPDRNYGYTF; CDR3 DNA: TGTGCCAGCAGCTCACCGGACAGAAACTATGGCTACACCTTC
D gene: TRBD1; clone size: NA; V gene: TRBV7-9; J gene: TRBJ2-2; CDR3 protein: CASSTRDSNTGELFF; CDR3 DNA: TGTGCCAGCAGCACTCGGGACAGTAACACCGGGGAGCTGTTTTTT
D gene: TRBD1; clone size: once; V gene: TRBV11-2; J gene: TRBJ2-3; CDR3 protein: CASSSQGMSSTDTQYF; CDR3 DNA: TGTGCCAGCAGCTCACAGGGGATGTCAAGCACAGATACGCAGTATTTT
D gene: TRBD1; clone size: NA; V gene: TRBV27; J gene: TRBJ2-1; CDR3 protein: CASRQGGHFYNEQFF; CDR3 DNA: TGTGCCAGCAGGCAAGGGGGCCACTTCTACAATGAGCAGTTCTTC
D gene: TRBD2; clone size: NA; V gene: TRBV28; J gene: TRBJ2-7; CDR3 protein: CASNSAGYEQYF; CDR3 DNA: TGTGCCAGCAATTCAGCGGGGTACGAGCAGTACTTC
D gene: TRBD1; clone size: NA; V gene: TRBV28; J gene: TRBJ2-5; CDR3 protein: CASSLGQEGTQYF; CDR3 DNA: TGTGCCAGCAGTCTGGGACAGGAGGGGACCCAGTACTTC
D gene: NA; clone size: NA; V gene: TRBV6-5; J gene: TRBJ2-7; CDR3 protein: CASSPRTTFNEQYF; CDR3 DNA: TGTGCCAGCAGTCCTCGGACTACCTTCAACGAGCAGTACTTC
D gene: NA; clone size: NA; V gene: TRBV27; J gene: TRBJ2-7; CDR3 protein: CATNGEIQDSEQYF; CDR3 DNA: TGTGCCACCAACGGCGAAATCCAGGACTCCGAGCAGTACTTC
D gene: NA; clone size: NA; V gene: TRBV14; J gene: TRBJ2-7; CDR3 protein: CASSQDSPAGDDF; CDR3 DNA: TGTGCCAGCAGCCAAGATTCCCCCGCAGGGGACGACTTC
D gene: TRBD2; clone size: NA; V gene: TRBV5-1; J gene: TRBJ2-5; CDR3 protein: CASRWGTSAETQYF; CDR3 DNA: TGCGCCAGCCGATGGGGGACTAGCGCAGAGACCCAGTACTTC
D gene: TRBD2; clone size: NA; V gene: TRBV5-1; J gene: TRBJ2-3; CDR3 protein: CASSLVSGGRGTDTQYF; CDR3 DNA: TGCGCCAGCAGCTTGGTGTCTGGCGGGAGGGGCACAGATACGCAGTATTTT
D gene: NA; clone size: NA; V gene: TRBV7-9; J gene: TRBJ2-5; CDR3 protein: CASSFAGTEETQYF; CDR3 DNA: TGTGCCAGCAGCTTTGCGGGGACAGAAGAGACCCAGTACTTC
D gene: TRBD2; clone size: NA; V gene: TRBV5-1; J gene: TRBJ2-1; CDR3 protein: CASSWGLADNEQFF; CDR3 DNA: TGCGCCAGCAGCTGGGGACTAGCGGACAATGAGCAGTTCTTC
D gene: TRBD1; clone size: once; V gene: TRBV2; J gene: TRBJ1-5; CDR3 protein: CASSEALNRGLSNQPQHF; CDR3 DNA: TGTGCCAGCAGTGAAGCGCTTAACAGGGGGCTTAGCAATCAGCCCCAGCATTTT
D gene: TRBD1; clone size: NA; V gene: TRBV19; J gene: TRBJ1-1; CDR3 protein: CASTPTGVRGTEAFF; CDR3 DNA: TGTGCCAGTACCCCGACAGGGGTGAGAGGCACTGAAGCTTTCTTT
D gene: TRBD2; clone size: NA; V gene: TRBV2; J gene: TRBJ2-7; CDR3 protein: CASSAWEGGKDYEQYF; CDR3 DNA: TGTGCCAGCAGTGCCTGGGAGGGCGGGAAGGACTACGAGCAGTACTTC
D gene: TRBD1; clone size: NA; V gene: TRBV7-6; J gene: TRBJ2-1; CDR3 protein: CASSSPGQALPGSYNEQFF; CDR3 DNA: TGTGCCAGCAGCTCCCCGGGACAGGCCCTGCCAGGCTCCTACAATGAGCAGTTCTTC
D gene: TRBD1; clone size: NA; V gene: TRBV7-6; J gene: TRBJ2-3; CDR3 protein: CASSSVRDRASTDTQYF; CDR3 DNA: TGTGCCAGCAGTTCCGTCCGGGACAGGGCTAGCACAGATACGCAGTATTTT